Following are 6 T cell receptor beta chains from one sample sequenced in a study of blood T cell repertoires in COVID-19. Assay used: immunoSEQ multiplex PCR; TCRdb lists only in-frame clones, some missing. The profile covers roughly 120,000 clones, with approximately 92% appearing a single time and about 27% taken by the ten largest. The sample consisted of peripheral blood. The receptor source for this set is a man between 65 and 85 years old with active or convalescent COVID-19.

The chain employs TRBV30 and TRBJ2-1; the match to TRBD2 covers 10 bases. The V gene end was trimmed by 0 bases and the J gene end by 6 bases; junction bases not matched to a gene: 5. Germline CDR1 GTSNPN, CDR2 SVGIG (reference sequence). CDR3 size: 15 residues. The CDR3 reads CAWSVSSGRINEQFF. The CDR3 DNA reads as TGTGCCTGGAGTGTCTCTAGCGGGAGAATCAATGAGCAGTTCTTC.

The chain carries TRBV19 and TRBJ2-7, with TRBD1 as a possible D gene (6 bases). This CDR3 comprises 18 residues. Trimming took 3 bases from V and 0 from J, leaving 21 bases between them. The germline V gene encodes CDR1 LNHDA and CDR2 SQIVND (reference sequence). The CDR3 sequence is CASSMRTAYAISSYEQYF. CDR3 coding DNA: TGTGCCAGTAGTATGCGGACAGCTTATGCTATAAGCTCCTACGAGCAGTACTTC. The whole variable domain, filled in from reference TRBV19 and TRBJ2-7, reads DGGITQSPKYLFRKEGQNVTLSCEQNLNHDAMYWYRQDPGQGLRLIYYSQIVNDFQKGDIAEGYSVSREKKESFPLTVTSAQKNPTAFYLCASSMRTAYAISSYEQYFGPGTRLTVT.

V is TRBV27 and J is TRBJ2-7; the D gene is possibly TRBD1 (5 bases). CDR1 and CDR2 from the germline V gene are MNHEY and SMNVEV (reference sequence). This CDR3 region has 16 residues. V was pared by 5 bases and J by 6 bases, with 23 bases between. CDR3 protein: CASSQSTGTGRGEQYF. The CDR3, as DNA: TGTGCCAGCAGTCAGTCGACCGGAACAGGAAGGGGCGAGCAGTACTTC.

This clone was detected once. This chain joins TRBV10-2 and TRBJ2-2; TRBD2 matches at 13 bases. The germline V gene encodes CDR1 WSHSY and CDR2 SAAADI. CDR3 length: 18 amino acids. Trimming took 2 bases from V and 4 from J; bases not matched to a gene: 7. The CDR3 DNA sequence: TGCGCCAGCAGTGAGACTAGCGGGAGGGCCGGGATCACCGGGGAGCTGTTTTTT. This translates into CASSETSGRAGITGELFF.

This clone was seen only a few times. J is TRBJ1-2 and V is TRBV6-1; unclear D gene. Germline CDR1 and CDR2: MNHNS and SASEGT. V shed 0 bases and J shed 8 bases, with 16 bases lying between them. CDR3 length: 15 residues. The CDR3 here is CASSEATMLPEGYTF. The CDR3 nucleotides are TGTGCCAGCAGTGAAGCTACAATGCTTCCTGAAGGCTACACCTTC.

The rearrangement uses TRBV7-9 and TRBJ2-1, with D unclear. The germline V and J ends were trimmed by 1 base and 5 bases, with 6 bases remaining between them. Germline CDR1 SEHNR, CDR2 FQNEAQ (reference sequence). The CDR3 is made up of 13 amino acids. For the CDR3, the DNA is TGTGCCAGCAGCTTAGGGGCTGACAATGAGCAGTTCTTC. It translates to CASSLGADNEQFF.